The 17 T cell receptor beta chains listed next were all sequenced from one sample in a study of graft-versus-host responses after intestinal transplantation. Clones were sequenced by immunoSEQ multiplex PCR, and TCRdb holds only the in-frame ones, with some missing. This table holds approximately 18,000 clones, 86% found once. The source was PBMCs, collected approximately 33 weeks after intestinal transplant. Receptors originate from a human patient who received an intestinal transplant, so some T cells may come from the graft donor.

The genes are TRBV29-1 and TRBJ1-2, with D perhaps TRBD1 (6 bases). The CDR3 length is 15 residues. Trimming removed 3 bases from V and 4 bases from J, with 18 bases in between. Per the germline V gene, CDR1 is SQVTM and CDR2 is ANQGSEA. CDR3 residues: CSVEHTGRTPYGYTF. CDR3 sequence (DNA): TGCAGCGTTGAGCACACAGGGCGCACCCCCTATGGCTACACCTTC.

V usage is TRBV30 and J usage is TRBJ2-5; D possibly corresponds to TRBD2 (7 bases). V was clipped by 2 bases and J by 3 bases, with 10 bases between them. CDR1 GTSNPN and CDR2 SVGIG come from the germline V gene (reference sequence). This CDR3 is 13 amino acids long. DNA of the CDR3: TGTGCCTGGAGTCGAGGGGGGGAAGAGACCCAGTACTTC. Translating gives CAWSRGGEETQYF.

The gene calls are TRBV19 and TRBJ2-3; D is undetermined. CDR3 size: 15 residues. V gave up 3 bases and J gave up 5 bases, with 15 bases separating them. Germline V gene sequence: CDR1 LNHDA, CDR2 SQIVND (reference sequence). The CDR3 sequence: CASSISAALGDTQYF. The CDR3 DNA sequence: TGTGCCAGTAGTATCTCGGCGGCCCTGGGAGATACGCAGTATTTT. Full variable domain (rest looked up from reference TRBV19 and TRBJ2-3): DGGITQSPKYLFRKEGQNVTLSCEQNLNHDAMYWYRQDPGQGLRLIYYSQIVNDFQKGDIAEGYSVSREKKESFPLTVTSAQKNPTAFYLCASSISAALGDTQYFGPGTRLTVL.

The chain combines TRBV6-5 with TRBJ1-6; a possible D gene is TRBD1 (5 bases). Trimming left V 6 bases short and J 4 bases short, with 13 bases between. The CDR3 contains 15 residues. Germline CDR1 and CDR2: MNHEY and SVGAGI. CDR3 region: CASRKEGSYNSPLHF. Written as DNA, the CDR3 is TGTGCCAGCAGGAAGGAGGGGTCATATAATTCACCCCTCCACTTT.

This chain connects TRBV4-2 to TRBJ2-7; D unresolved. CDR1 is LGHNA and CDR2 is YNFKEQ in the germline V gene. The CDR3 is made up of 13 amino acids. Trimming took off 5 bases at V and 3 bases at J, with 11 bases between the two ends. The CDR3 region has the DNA TGTGCCAGCAGCGCTTCGGAGAACTACGAGCAGTACTTC. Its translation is CASSASENYEQYF.

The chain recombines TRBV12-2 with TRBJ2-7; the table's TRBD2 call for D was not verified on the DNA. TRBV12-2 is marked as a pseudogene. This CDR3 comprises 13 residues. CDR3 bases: TGTGCAAGTCGCTTACCCCGTGAGTACGAGCAGTACTTC. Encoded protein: CASRLPREYEQYF.

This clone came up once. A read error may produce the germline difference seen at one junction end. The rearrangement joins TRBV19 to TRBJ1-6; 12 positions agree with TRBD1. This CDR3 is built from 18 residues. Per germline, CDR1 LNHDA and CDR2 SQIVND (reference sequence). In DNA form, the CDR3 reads TGTGCCAGTAGTATTCATAGGGGACAGGGGGCCTACAATTCACCCCTCCACTTT. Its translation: CASSIHRGQGAYNSPLHF.

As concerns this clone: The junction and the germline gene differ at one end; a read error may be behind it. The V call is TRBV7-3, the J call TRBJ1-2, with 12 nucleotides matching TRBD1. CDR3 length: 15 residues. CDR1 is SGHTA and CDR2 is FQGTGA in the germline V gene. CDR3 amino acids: CASSQAGTGGDGYTF. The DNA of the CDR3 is TGCGCCAGCAGCCAAGCCGGGACAGGGGGCGATGGCTACACCTTC.

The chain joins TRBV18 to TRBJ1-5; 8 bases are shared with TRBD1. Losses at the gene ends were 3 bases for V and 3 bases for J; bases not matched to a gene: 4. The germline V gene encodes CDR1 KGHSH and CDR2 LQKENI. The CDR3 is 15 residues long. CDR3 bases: TGTGCCAGCTCACCCGGGACAGGAGCCAATCAGCCCCAGCATTTT. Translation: CASSPGTGANQPQHF.

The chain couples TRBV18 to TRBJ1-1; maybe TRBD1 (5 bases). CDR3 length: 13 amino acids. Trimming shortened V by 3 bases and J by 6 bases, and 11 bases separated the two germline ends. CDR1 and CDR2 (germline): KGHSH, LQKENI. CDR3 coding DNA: TGTGCCAGCTCACCCGCAGGGCTCCCTGAAGCTTTCTTT. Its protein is CASSPAGLPEAFF.

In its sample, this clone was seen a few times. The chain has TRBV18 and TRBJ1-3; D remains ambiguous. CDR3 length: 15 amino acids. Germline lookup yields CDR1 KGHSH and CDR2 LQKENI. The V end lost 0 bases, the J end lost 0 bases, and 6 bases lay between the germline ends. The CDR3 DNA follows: TGTGCCAGCTCACCACCCTCCCGCTCTGGAAACACCATATATTTT. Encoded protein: CASSPPSRSGNTIYF.

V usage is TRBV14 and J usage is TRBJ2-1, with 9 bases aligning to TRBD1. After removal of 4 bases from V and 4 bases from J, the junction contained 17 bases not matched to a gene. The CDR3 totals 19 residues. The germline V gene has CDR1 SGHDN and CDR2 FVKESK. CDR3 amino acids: CASSRGWDRAAEGYNEQFF. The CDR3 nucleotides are TGTGCCAGCAGCCGCGGCTGGGACAGGGCGGCGGAGGGTTACAATGAGCAGTTCTTC. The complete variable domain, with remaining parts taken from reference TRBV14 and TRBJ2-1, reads EAGVTQFPSHSVIEKGQTVTLRCDPISGHDNLYWYRRVMGKEIKFLLHFVKESKQDESGMPNNRFLAERTGGTYSTLKVQPAELEDSGVYFCASSRGWDRAAEGYNEQFFGPGTRLTVL.

CDR3 loop: CASSLVQFDEQYF. As DNA, the CDR3 is TGCGCCAGCAGCTTGGTTCAGTTCGACGAGCAGTACTTC. V gene TRBV5-1 combines with J gene TRBJ2-7; D is uncertain. Trimming removed 0 bases from V and 5 bases from J, with 9 bases in between. This CDR3 comprises 13 residues. In germline, CDR1 is SGHRS, CDR2 YFSETQ.

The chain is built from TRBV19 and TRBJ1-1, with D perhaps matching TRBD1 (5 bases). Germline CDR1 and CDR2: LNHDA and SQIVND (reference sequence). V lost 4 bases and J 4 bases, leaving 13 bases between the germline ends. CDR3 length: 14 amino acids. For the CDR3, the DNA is TGTGCCAGTAGTACGCAGGGTCAGAGCACTGAAGCTTTCTTT. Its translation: CASSTQGQSTEAFF.

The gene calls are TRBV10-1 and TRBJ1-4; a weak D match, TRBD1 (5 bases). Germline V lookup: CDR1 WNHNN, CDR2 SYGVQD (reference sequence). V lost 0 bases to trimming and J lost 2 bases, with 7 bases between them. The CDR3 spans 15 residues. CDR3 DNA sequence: TGCGCCAGCAGTGAGTCCAGGGCGACTAATGAAAAACTGTTTTTT. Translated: CASSESRATNEKLFF.

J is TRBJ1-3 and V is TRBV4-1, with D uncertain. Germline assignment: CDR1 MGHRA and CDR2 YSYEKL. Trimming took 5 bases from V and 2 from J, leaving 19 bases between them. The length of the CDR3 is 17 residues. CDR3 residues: CASSSGSTLFTGNTIYF. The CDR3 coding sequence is TGCGCCAGCAGCTCCGGGTCGACACTATTCACTGGAAACACCATATATTTT.

CDR3: CASTDTNTGELFF. CDR3 coding DNA: TGTGCCAGCACGGACACCAACACCGGGGAGCTGTTTTTT. V usage is TRBV11-2 and J usage is TRBJ2-2, with D possibly matching TRBD1 (5 bases). CDR1 is SGHAT and CDR2 is FQNNGV in the germline V gene. Trimming took 7 bases from V and 2 from J, leaving 8 bases between them. There are 13 residues in the CDR3.